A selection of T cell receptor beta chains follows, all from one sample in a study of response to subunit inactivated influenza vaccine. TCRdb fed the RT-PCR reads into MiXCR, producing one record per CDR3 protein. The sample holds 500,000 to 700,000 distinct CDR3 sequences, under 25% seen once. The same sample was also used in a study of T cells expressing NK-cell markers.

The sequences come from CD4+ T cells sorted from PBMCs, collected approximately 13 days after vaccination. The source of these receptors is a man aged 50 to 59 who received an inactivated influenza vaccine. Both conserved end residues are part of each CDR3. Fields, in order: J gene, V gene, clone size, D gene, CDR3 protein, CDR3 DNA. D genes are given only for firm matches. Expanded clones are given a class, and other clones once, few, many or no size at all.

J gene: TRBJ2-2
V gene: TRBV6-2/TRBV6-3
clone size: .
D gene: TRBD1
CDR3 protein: CATTGANTGELFF
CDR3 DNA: TGTGCCACCACAGGGGCGAACACCGGGGAGCTGTTTTTT

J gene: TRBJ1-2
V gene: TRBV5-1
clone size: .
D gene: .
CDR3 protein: CASSLETNLYGYTF
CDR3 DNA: TGCGCCAGCAGCTTGGAGACAAACCTCTATGGCTACACCTTC

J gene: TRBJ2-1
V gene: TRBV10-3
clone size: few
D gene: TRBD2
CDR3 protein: CAISDFRTSTNEQFF
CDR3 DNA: TGTGCCATCAGTGACTTTAGGACTAGCACCAATGAGCAGTTCTTC

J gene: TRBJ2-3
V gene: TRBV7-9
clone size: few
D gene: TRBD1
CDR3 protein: CASRGTQDRTDTQYF
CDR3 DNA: TGTGCCAGCAGAGGTACCCAGGACAGGACAGATACGCAGTATTTT

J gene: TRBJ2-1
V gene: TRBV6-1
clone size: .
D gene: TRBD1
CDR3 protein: CASSTTGGRFYEQFF
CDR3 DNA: TGTGCCAGCAGTACGACAGGGGGAAGATTCTATGAGCAGTTCTTC

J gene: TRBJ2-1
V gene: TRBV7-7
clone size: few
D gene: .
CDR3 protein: CASSLVRGPLNEQFF
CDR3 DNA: TGTGCTAGCAGCTTAGTTAGAGGGCCCCTCAATGAGCAGTTCTTC

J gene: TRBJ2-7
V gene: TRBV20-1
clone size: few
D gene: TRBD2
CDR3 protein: CSVGLAGGTYEQYF
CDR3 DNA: TGCAGTGTCGGCTTAGCGGGAGGAACCTACGAGCAGTACTTC

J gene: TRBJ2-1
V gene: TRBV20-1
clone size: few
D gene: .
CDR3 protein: CSAGGTLTDEQFF
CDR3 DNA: TGCAGTGCTGGTGGGACCCTGACGGATGAGCAGTTCTTC

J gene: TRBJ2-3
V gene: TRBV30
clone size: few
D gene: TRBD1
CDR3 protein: CAWSWTGHTTDTQYF
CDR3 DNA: TGTGCCTGGAGTTGGACAGGGCATACCACAGATACGCAGTATTTT

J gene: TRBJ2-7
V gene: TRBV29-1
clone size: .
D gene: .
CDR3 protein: CSVEAGAYEQYF
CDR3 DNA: TGCAGCGTTGAGGCAGGGGCCTACGAGCAGTACTTC

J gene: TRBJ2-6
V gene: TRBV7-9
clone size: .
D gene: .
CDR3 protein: CASSQPLLSGANVLTF
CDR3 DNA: TGTGCCAGCAGCCAACCCCTTCTCTCTGGGGCCAACGTCCTGACTTTC

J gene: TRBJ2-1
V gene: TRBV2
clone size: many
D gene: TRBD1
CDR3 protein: CASSGGQGAVNEQFF
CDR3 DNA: TGTGCCAGCAGTGGGGGACAGGGGGCGGTCAATGAGCAGTTCTTC

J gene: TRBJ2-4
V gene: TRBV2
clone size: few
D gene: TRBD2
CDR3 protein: CASRGGTSGTLAKNIQYF
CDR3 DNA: TGTGCCAGCAGGGGGGGGACTAGCGGGACCCTAGCCAAAAACATTCAGTACTTC

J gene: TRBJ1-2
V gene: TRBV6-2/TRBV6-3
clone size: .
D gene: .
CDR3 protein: CASSYHRGPYGYTF
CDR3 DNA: TGTGCCAGCAGTTACCATCGAGGCCCCTATGGCTACACCTTC

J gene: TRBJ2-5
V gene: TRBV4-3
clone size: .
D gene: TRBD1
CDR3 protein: CASSQDHRGRYQETQYF
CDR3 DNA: TGCGCCAGCAGCCAAGATCACAGGGGGAGGTACCAAGAGACCCAGTACTTC

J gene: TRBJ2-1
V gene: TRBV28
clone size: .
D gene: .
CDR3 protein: CASSPIKSLTFF
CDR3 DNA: TGTGCCAGCAGCCCAATCAAGAGCCTCACGTTCTTC

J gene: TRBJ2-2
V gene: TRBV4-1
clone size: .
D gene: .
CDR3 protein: CASSRTPGWDTGELFF
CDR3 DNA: TGCGCCAGCAGCCGAACACCAGGGTGGGACACCGGGGAGCTGTTTTTT

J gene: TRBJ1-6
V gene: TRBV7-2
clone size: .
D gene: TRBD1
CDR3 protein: CASSLVGQGDSPLHF
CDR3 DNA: TGTGCCAGCAGCTTAGTGGGACAGGGGGATTCACCCCTCCACTTT

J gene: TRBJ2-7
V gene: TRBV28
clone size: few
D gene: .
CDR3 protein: CASSIPPEGSALYEQYF
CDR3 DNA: TGTGCCAGCAGCATCCCCCCGGAGGGATCAGCTTTATACGAGCAGTACTTC

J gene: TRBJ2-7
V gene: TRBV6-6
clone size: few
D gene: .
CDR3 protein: CASREGPIEQYF
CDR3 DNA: TGTGCCAGCAGGGAGGGCCCCATCGAGCAGTACTTC

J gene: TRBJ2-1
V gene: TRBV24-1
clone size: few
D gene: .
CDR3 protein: CATSDLMVPCEDEQFF
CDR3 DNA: TGTGCCACCAGTGATTTAATGGTGCCCTGTGAGGATGAGCAGTTCTTC

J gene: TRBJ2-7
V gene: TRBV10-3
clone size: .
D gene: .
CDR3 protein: CASGANYEQYF
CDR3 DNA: TGTGCCTCGGGGGCGAATTACGAGCAGTACTTC

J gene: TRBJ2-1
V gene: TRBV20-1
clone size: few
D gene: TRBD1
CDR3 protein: CSAKDSGQGAYNEQFF
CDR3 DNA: TGCAGTGCTAAAGACTCGGGACAGGGGGCTTACAATGAGCAGTTCTTC

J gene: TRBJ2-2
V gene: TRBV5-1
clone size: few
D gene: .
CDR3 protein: CASSLGDGELFF
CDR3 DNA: TGCGCCAGCAGCTTGGGAGACGGGGAGCTGTTTTTT

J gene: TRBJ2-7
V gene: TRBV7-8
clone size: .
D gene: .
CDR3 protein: CASSPKDSYYEQYF
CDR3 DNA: TGTGCCAGCAGCCCCAAGGACAGCTACTACGAGCAGTACTTC

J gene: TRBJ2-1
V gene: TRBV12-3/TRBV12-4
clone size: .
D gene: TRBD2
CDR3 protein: CASRPRLAPNEQFF
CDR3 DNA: TGTGCCAGCAGACCCAGACTAGCTCCGAATGAGCAGTTCTTC

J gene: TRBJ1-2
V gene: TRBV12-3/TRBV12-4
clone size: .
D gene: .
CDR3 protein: CASTDGGSQGYTF
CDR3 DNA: TGTGCCAGCACCGACGGGGGGTCCCAGGGCTACACCTTC

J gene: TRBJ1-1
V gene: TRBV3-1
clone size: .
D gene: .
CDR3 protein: CASSLVIGEAFF
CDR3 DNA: TGTGCCAGCAGCTTGGTCATCGGTGAAGCTTTCTTT

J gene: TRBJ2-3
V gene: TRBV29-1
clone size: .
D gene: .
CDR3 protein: CSADSSTDTQYF
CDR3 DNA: TGCAGCGCCGACTCTAGCACAGATACGCAGTATTTT

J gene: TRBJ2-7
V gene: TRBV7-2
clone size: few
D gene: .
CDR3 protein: CASSPYGRYEQYF
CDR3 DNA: TGTGCCAGCAGCCCATACGGGCGCTACGAGCAGTACTTC

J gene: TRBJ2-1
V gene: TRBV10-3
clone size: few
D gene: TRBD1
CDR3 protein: CAISEDRGEQFF
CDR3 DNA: TGTGCCATCAGTGAGGACAGGGGAGAGCAGTTCTTC

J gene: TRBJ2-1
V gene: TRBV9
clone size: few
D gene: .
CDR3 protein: CASSAGYAANEQFF
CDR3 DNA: TGTGCCAGCAGTGCAGGGTACGCGGCCAATGAGCAGTTCTTC

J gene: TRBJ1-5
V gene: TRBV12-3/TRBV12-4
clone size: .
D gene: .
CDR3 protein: CASREQANQPQHF
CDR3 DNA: TGTGCCAGCAGAGAACAGGCGAATCAGCCCCAGCATTTT

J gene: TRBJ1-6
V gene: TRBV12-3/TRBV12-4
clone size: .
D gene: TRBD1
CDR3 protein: CASTWTGVNSPLHF
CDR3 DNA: TGTGCCAGCACTTGGACAGGGGTTAATTCACCCCTCCACTTT

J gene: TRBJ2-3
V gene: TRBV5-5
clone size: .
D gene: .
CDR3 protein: CASSLRDSTDTQYF
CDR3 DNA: TGTGCCAGCAGCTTAAGGGACAGCACAGATACGCAGTATTTT

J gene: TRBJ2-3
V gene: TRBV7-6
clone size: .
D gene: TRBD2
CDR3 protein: CASSLGPSGYTDMQYF
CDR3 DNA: TGTGCCAGCAGCTTAGGTCCTAGCGGTTACACAGATATGCAGTATTTT

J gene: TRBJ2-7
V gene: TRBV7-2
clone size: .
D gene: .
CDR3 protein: CASSPAIAREQYF
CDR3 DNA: TGTGCCAGCAGCCCAGCAATCGCTAGGGAGCAGTACTTC

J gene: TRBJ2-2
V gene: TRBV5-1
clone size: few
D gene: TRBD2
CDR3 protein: CASRSRAVAGANTGELFF
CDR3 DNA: TGCGCCAGCAGATCCAGGGCCGTAGCGGGGGCGAACACCGGGGAGCTGTTTTTT

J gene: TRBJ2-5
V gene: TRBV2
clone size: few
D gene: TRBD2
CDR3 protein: CASSGGLEWSETQYF
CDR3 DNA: TGTGCCAGCAGTGGGGGACTAGAGTGGTCAGAGACCCAGTACTTC

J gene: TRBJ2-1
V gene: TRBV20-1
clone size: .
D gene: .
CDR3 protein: CSAPHSYNEQFF
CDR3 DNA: TGCAGTGCCCCCCACTCCTACAATGAGCAGTTCTTC

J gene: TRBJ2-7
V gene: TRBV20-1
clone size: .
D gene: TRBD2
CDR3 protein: CSASGAGSSGSSYEQYF
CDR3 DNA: TGCAGTGCTAGTGGCGCGGGTTCTAGCGGAAGCTCCTACGAGCAGTACTTC

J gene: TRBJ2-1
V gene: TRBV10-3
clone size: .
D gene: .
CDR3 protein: CAISDARGGGSVNEQFF
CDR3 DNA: TGTGCCATCAGTGATGCGAGAGGGGGTGGATCTGTCAATGAGCAGTTCTTC

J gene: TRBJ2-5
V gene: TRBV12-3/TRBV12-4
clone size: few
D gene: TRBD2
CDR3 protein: CASSAGGNQETQYF
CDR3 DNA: TGTGCCAGCAGTGCGGGAGGGAACCAAGAGACCCAGTACTTC

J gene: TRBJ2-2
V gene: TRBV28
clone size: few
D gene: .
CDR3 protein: CASRAGSGGELFF
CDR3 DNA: TGTGCCAGCCGCGCAGGGAGTGGCGGGGAGCTGTTTTTT

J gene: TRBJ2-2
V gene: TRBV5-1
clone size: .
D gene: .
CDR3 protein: CASFTGGSYTGELFF
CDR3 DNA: TGCGCCAGCTTCACTGGCGGGTCGTACACCGGGGAGCTGTTTTTT

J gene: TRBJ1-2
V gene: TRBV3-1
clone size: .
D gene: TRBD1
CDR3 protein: CASSQAPGGSGYTF
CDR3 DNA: TGTGCCAGCAGCCAAGCCCCAGGGGGCTCTGGCTACACCTTC

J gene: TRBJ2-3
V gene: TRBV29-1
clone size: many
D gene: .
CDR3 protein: CSVDGQGRDTQYF
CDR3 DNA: TGCAGCGTTGATGGGCAGGGGAGAGATACGCAGTATTTT

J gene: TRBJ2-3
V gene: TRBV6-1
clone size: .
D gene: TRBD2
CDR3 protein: CASRRAGEADTQYF
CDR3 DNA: TGTGCCAGCAGAAGGGCGGGAGAGGCAGATACGCAGTATTTT

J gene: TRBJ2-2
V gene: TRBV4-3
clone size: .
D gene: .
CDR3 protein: CASSPTRGVGGELFF
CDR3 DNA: TGCGCCAGCAGCCCTACAAGGGGGGTTGGCGGGGAGCTGTTTTTT

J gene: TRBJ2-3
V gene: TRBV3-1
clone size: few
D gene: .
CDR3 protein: CASSPPTGRTDTQYF
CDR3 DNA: TGTGCCAGCAGCCCCCCCACAGGACGCACAGATACGCAGTATTTT

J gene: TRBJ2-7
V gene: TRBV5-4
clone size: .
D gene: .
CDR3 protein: CASSLGGQTSSWREQYF
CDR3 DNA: TGTGCCAGCAGCTTGGGGGGTCAAACTAGTTCGTGGCGCGAGCAGTACTTC

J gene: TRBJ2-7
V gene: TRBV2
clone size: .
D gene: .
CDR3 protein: CASSEQPGLYYEQYF
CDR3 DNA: TGTGCCAGCAGTGAGCAACCGGGACTCTACTACGAGCAGTACTTC

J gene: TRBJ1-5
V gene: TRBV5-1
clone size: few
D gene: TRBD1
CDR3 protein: CASRPVTGAQPQHF
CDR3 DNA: TGCGCCAGCAGACCGGTAACAGGGGCTCAGCCCCAGCATTTT

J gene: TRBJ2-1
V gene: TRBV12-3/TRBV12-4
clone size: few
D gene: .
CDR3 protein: CASSFGGRVYNEQFF
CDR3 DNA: TGTGCCAGCAGTTTCGGGGGCAGGGTCTACAATGAGCAGTTCTTC

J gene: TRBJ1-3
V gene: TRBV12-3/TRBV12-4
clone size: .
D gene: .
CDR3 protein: CASNLAGHGNTIYF
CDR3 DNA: TGTGCCAGCAATTTGGCCGGGCATGGAAACACCATATATTTT